The T cell receptor beta chain under discussion was sequenced for a study of T cell responses to AZD1222 COVID-19 vaccine. TCRdb keeps only in-frame clones here, not all; method: immunoSEQ multiplex PCR. Of about 180,000 clones in the sample, approximately 94% are singletons; the top ten hold around 1.6%. Notes on this clone: Its specificity is not known.

Study conclusions and caveats: Regions left unmutated in variants are reportedly the target of nearly half of spike-specific TCRs. The study found Spike-specific TCR breadth and depth rose after two AZD1222 doses. Baseline antibody screening turned up just a handful of seropositive AZD1222 recipients.

The TCR originated in an adult who received the AZD1222 COVID-19 vaccine. Sample: peripheral blood, taken 28 days after the second AZD1222 dose.

CDR3 loop: CASSQRRGNNEQFF. CDR3 sequence (DNA): TGTGCCAGCAGCCAACGACGGGGGAACAATGAGCAGTTCTTC. This chain uses TRBV7-3 with TRBJ2-1; tentatively, D is TRBD2 (6 bases). This CDR3 has 14 residues. The ends were cut back, 5 bases at V and 5 bases at J, with 13 bases in the middle. CDR1 is SGHTA and CDR2 is FQGTGA in the germline V gene.